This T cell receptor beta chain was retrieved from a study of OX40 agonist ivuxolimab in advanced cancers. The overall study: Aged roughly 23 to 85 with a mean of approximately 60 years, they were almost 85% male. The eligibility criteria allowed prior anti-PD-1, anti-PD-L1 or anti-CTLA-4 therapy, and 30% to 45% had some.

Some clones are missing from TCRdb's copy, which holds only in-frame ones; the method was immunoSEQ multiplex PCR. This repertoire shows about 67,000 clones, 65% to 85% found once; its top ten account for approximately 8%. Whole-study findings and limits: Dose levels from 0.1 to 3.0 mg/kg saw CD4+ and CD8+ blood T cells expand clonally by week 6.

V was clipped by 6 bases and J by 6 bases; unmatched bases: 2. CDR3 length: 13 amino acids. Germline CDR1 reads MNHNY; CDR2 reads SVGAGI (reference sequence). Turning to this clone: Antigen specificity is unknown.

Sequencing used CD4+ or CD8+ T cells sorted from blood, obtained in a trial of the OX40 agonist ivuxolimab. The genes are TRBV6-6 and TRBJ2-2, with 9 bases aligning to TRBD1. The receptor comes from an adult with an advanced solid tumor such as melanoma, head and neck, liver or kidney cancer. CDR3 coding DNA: TGTGCCAGCAGCTGGGACAGGGCCGGGGAGCTGTTTTTT. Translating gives CASSWDRAGELFF.